This is a list of T cell receptor beta chains from one sample in a study of tumor-infiltrating lymphocytes in primary liver carcinoma. TCRdb re-called the multiplex PCR reads with MiXCR, one entry per CDR3 protein. The sample lists about 180,000 distinct CDR3 sequences; about 60% were seen once. Sequencing input: peripheral blood. These receptors originate from a middle-aged man with primary liver carcinoma and hepatitis B virus infection. Both conserved end residues are part of each CDR3. The D gene is left open where the match is weak.

CASSHGANSVNNEQFF | TRBV11-2 | NA
CASSYLGQGGNYEQYF | TRBV6-6 | TRBD1
CTSSYSGAGEADTQYF | TRBV6-5 | TRBD2
CSVRDATNEKLFF | TRBV29-1 | NA
CASSRLAGVDHTQYF | TRBV11-2 | TRBD2
CASSFLSYPKETFF | TRBV12-3/TRBV12-4 | NA
CASGPLPVGTQYF | TRBV6-5 | NA
CSAGSSKNIQYF | TRBV29-1 | NA
CASSPGGVRGEQYF | TRBV28 | NA
CASYSGTSNYEQYF | TRBV28 | TRBD2
CASSQGLSIDTQYF | TRBV12-3/TRBV12-4 | NA
CASRGDGDSNQPQHF | TRBV12-3/TRBV12-4 | NA
CSVIGAENYNEQFF | TRBV29-1 | NA
CASSDTQTYNEQFF | TRBV6-1 | NA
CASSEGSGTDTQHF | TRBV6-1 | NA
CAISSDRGLEHYF | TRBV11-1 | NA
CASSYSRGYTQYF | TRBV6-6 | NA
CASSRNTGLTTSGANVLTF | TRBV6-5 | NA
CASSPVATGAFTEAFF | TRBV5-5 | NA
CAIRGALNEKLFF | TRBV6-1 | NA
CASSLEGQGVYGYTF | TRBV5-6 | TRBD1
CARSLTGQGARNKQFF | TRBV12-3/TRBV12-4 | TRBD1
CASSESVPGEVYEQYF | TRBV10-2 | NA
CASRDDGQGLNEKLFF | TRBV6-5 | TRBD1
CAWSEEFDSPLHF | TRBV30 | NA
CASSSLGASEAFF | TRBV12-3/TRBV12-4 | NA
CSAARTGDGTDTQYF | TRBV20-1 | TRBD1
CVSSLDLPVSTDTQYF | TRBV11-2 | NA
CANSYDGITDTQYF | TRBV6-2/TRBV6-3 | NA
CASSERQAAYGYTF | TRBV6-1 | NA
CASSSRRAETYEQFF | TRBV11-3 | NA
CASRLTGERTDTQYF | TRBV6-5 | TRBD1
CTSTWGSLGEQFF | TRBV12-3/TRBV12-4 | NA
CSVEDQEVEQFF | TRBV29-1 | NA
CASSYHRNSNQPQHF | TRBV6-6 | NA
CIVGPPSSSYNERFF | TRBV29-1 | NA
CASGRRREGEFF | TRBV6-2/TRBV6-3 | TRBD2
CASSLGGGSGYTF | TRBV12-3/TRBV12-4 | NA
CASAGQGGGANVLTF | TRBV6-2/TRBV6-3 | TRBD1
CASSLDRANTEAFF | TRBV28 | TRBD1
CASSQRPGGGETQYF | TRBV6-5 | NA